One and the same sample provided the 17 T cell receptor beta chains below, sequenced in a study of cytomegalovirus exposure and HLA in healthy donors. The primer mix had 60 Vbeta and 13 Jbeta primers. Libraries were prepared by immunoSEQ multiplex PCR; TCRdb keeps only in-frame clonotypes and omits some of them. This table has tens of thousands of clones, roughly 76% appearing once. Sequencing was done on a sample of PBMCs. The source of these receptors is a male donor in good health and CMV-seropositive.

The rearrangement joins TRBV2 to TRBJ1-5; 8 bases line up with TRBD1. The CDR3 totals 14 residues. Germline V gene data show CDR1 as SNHLY and CDR2 as FYNNEI. V was pared by 8 bases and J by 9 bases, with 12 bases of the junction left unmatched. In DNA form, the CDR3 reads TGTGCCAGCCGTAGAGGACAGGGCGTGCGGCCCCAGCATTTT. Amino acid sequence: CASRRGQGVRPQHF.

This chain links TRBV4-2 with TRBJ2-7, with TRBD1 identical over 9 bases. J lost 4 bases, V lost 4 bases, and 5 bases had no gene match. The CDR3 extends over 14 amino acids. Germline V gene sequence: CDR1 LGHNA, CDR2 YNFKEQ. CDR3 protein: CASSPDRGLYEQYF. The CDR3, as DNA: TGTGCCAGCAGCCCGGACAGGGGCTTGTACGAGCAGTACTTC.

The chain uses TRBV6-5 and TRBJ2-5; tentative D call: TRBD1 (6 bases). CDR1 is MNHEY, CDR2 SVGAGI, per germline. CDR3 length equals 13 residues. The V end lost 7 bases, the J end lost 2 bases, and 11 bases lay between the germline ends. This chain's CDR3 is CASTLDRQETQYF. The CDR3, as DNA: TGTGCCAGCACCCTAGACAGGCAAGAGACCCAGTACTTC.

The chain uses TRBV11-2 and TRBJ2-1; 11 nucleotides agree with TRBD2. Germline V gene lookup returns CDR1 SGHAT and CDR2 FQNNGV. The J segment lost 6 bases and the V segment lost 5 bases, leaving 6 bases of the junction unmatched. The CDR3 extends over 15 amino acids. CDR3 nucleotides: TGTGCCAGCAGCGTAGCGGGAGGGAGCTCCAATGAGCAGTTCTTC. Its protein is CASSVAGGSSNEQFF.

The rearrangement uses TRBV6-6 and TRBJ2-7; possibly TRBD2 for D (6 bases). V was shortened by 3 bases and J by 4 bases, with 13 bases between the two germline ends. This CDR3 has 14 residues. The germline gives CDR1 MNHNY, CDR2 SVGAGI (reference sequence). The CDR3 DNA reads TGTGCCAGCAGTTATACCGGGACTTATTACGAGCAGTACTTC. Translation: CASSYTGTYYEQYF.

The chain links TRBV18 to TRBJ1-3; D is perhaps TRBD1 (5 bases). Between the trimmed V and J ends, which lost 2 bases and 0 bases, there was a span of 11 bases. In germline, CDR1 is KGHSH, CDR2 LQKENI. The CDR3 spans 16 residues. The CDR3 DNA is TGTGCCAGCTCACCAACGACAGAGAACTCTGGAAACACCATATATTTT. Protein product: CASSPTTENSGNTIYF.

V and J are TRBV7-8 and TRBJ2-5, with 7 bases lining up with TRBD1. This CDR3 is built from 15 residues. Trimming at V came to 5 bases and at J to 5 bases, leaving 11 bases not matched to a gene. Germline V gene lookup returns CDR1 SGHVS and CDR2 FQNEAQ. This chain's CDR3 is CASSKGTATWETQYF. CDR3 coding DNA: TGTGCCAGCAGCAAAGGGACAGCTACATGGGAGACCCAGTACTTC. Full variable domain (rest looked up from reference TRBV7-8 and TRBJ2-5): GAGVSQSPRYKVAKRGQDVALRCDPISGHVSLFWYQQALGQGPEFLTYFQNEAQLDKSGLPSDRFFAERPEGSVSTLKIQRTQQEDSAVYLCASSKGTATWETQYFGPGTRLLVL.

The chain links TRBV27 to TRBJ1-6; TRBD1 agrees at 8 bases. J lost 0 bases, V lost 6 bases, and 7 bases had no gene match. The length of the CDR3 is 17 residues. CDR1 and CDR2 (germline): MNHEY, SMNVEV (reference sequence). The CDR3 DNA sequence: TGTGCCAGCAGCTCTTGGACAGGGAGCTCCTATAATTCACCCCTCCACTTT. This translates into CASSSWTGSSYNSPLHF.

In the case of this clone: At one of its ends the junction is not consistent with the germline gene, which may arise from a read error. The rearrangement uses TRBV13 and TRBJ2-7; D gene ambiguous. This CDR3 is 12 amino acids long. Germline-derived CDR1 and CDR2 are PRHDT and FYEKMQ (reference sequence). The CDR3 reads CASSLRRYGQYF. The CDR3 nucleotides are TGTGCCAGCAGCTTGCGTCGCTACGGGCAGTACTTC.

The chain recombines TRBV9 with TRBJ2-1, with 14 bases lining up with TRBD2. With 4 bases clipped from V and 12 bases from J, the junction kept 6 bases outside the gene matches. This CDR3 is 14 amino acids long. From germline, CDR1 is SGDLS and CDR2 YYNGEE. This CDR3 reads CASSTGLAGEGQFF. The CDR3 DNA follows: TGTGCCAGCAGCACGGGACTAGCGGGAGAGGGGCAGTTCTTC.

This chain joins TRBV7-9 and TRBJ2-4; 9 nucleotides agree with TRBD2. The germline V gene encodes CDR1 SEHNR and CDR2 FQNEAQ (reference sequence). CDR3 length equals 14 residues. V trimming: 5 bases; J trimming: 7 bases; junction bases outside the gene matches: 6. The DNA of the CDR3 is TGTGCCAGCAGCCGATTAGCGGGAGCGAACATTCAGTACTTC. Translating gives CASSRLAGANIQYF.

The V and J genes are TRBV5-1 and TRBJ2-7; 8 positions match TRBD1. The junction had 2 bases not matched to a gene; V was cut back by 0 bases and J by 0 bases. CDR1 is SGHRS, CDR2 YFSETQ, per germline. The CDR3 runs to 15 residues. The CDR3 DNA is TGCGCCAGCAGCTTGGCCGGACAGGGCTCCTACGAGCAGTACTTC. As protein: CASSLAGQGSYEQYF.

In nucleotides, the CDR3 is TGTGCCAGCAGTTCTGACCGGGACTACCTTGACGAGCAGTTCTTC. Translating it yields CASSSDRDYLDEQFF. J is TRBJ2-1 and V is TRBV28, with 7 positions matching TRBD2. Trimming cost V 4 bases and J 10 bases; bases outside gene matches: 13. This CDR3 has 15 residues. Germline loops: CDR1 MDHEN, CDR2 SYDVKM.

This rearrangement joins TRBV30 to TRBJ2-5; 8 bases fit TRBD2. There are 17 residues in the CDR3. The V gene end was trimmed by 3 bases and the J gene end by 1 base; junction bases not matched to a gene: 13. The germline V gene has CDR1 GTSNPN and CDR2 SVGIG (reference sequence). CDR3 DNA: TGTGCCTGGAGAGAGGGCTACAAGGGGACTAGCCAAGAGACCCAGTACTTC. It codes for CAWREGYKGTSQETQYF. The whole variable domain, filled in from reference TRBV30 and TRBJ2-5, reads SQTIHQWPATLVQPVGSPLSLECTVEGTSNPNLYWYRQAAGRGLQLLFYSVGIGQISSEVPQNLSASRPQDRQFILSSKKLLLSDSGFYLCAWREGYKGTSQETQYFGPGTRLLVL.

The count of this clone is one. CDR3 sequence (DNA): TGTGCCAGTAGTACTGCGGGGGTCTACGAGCAGTACTTC. This codes for CASSTAGVYEQYF. The rearrangement joins TRBV19 to TRBJ2-7; 7 bases align to TRBD2. The V gene end was trimmed by 4 bases and the J gene end by 3 bases; junction bases not matched to a gene: 3. The V gene's germline CDR1 is LNHDA and CDR2 SQIVND (reference sequence). The CDR3 loop spans 13 amino acids.

V is TRBV19 and J is TRBJ2-1; 12 bases fit TRBD2. The CDR3 sequence is 15 residues long. The germline V gene has CDR1 LNHDA and CDR2 SQIVND (reference sequence). V shed 4 bases and J 10 bases; nucleotides not matched to a gene: 8. The CDR3 region has the DNA TGTGCCAGTAGTAGCCTAGCGGGGGGGGGAGGAGAGCAGTTCTTC. Translation gives CASSSLAGGGGEQFF.

This clone was recorded once. The rearrangement uses TRBV7-9 and TRBJ1-6; D possibly corresponds to TRBD1 (6 bases). The CDR3 extends over 15 amino acids. V lost 4 bases, J lost 7 bases, and 14 bases lay in between. Germline V CDR1 and CDR2: SEHNR, FQNEAQ (reference sequence). Here the CDR3 reads CASSSLGGQNSPLHF. CDR3 nucleotide sequence: TGTGCCAGCAGCTCTCTCGGGGGGCAGAATTCACCCCTCCACTTT.